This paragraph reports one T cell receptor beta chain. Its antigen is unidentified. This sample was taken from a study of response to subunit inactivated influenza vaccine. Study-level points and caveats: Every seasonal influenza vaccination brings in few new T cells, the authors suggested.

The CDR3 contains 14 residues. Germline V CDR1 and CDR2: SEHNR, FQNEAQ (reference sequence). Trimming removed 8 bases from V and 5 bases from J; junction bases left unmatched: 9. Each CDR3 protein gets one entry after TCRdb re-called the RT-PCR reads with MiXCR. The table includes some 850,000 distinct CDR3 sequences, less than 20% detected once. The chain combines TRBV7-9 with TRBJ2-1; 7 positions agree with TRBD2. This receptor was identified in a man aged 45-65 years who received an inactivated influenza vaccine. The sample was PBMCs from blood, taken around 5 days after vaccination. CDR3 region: CASWASGTNNEQFF. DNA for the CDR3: TGTGCCAGCTGGGCTAGCGGAACCAACAATGAGCAGTTCTTC.